The sequence of this TCR beta chain was determined in a study of T cell responses to AZD1222 COVID-19 vaccine. Assay used: immunoSEQ multiplex PCR; TCRdb lists only in-frame clones, some missing. Found here are 100,000 to 150,000 clones, approximately 88% of them singletons; the top ten hold approximately 5.4%. The sequence was obtained from an adult in good health. The sequencing used peripheral blood, collected on day 0 of AZD1222 vaccination.

The CDR3 sequence is CSGSGLAGGLTDTQYF. The DNA of the CDR3 is TGCAGCGGGTCGGGACTAGCGGGGGGGCTCACAGATACGCAGTATTTT. J is TRBJ2-3 and V is TRBV29-1; TRBD2 matches 16 bases. The ends lost 7 bases at V and 2 bases at J; junction bases unmatched: 6. The germline V gene encodes CDR1 SQVTM and CDR2 ANQGSEA. This CDR3 region has 16 residues.